One T cell receptor (beta chain) is described in this entry. Its antigen is not identified. This sample was taken from a study of OX40 agonist ivuxolimab in advanced cancers. Here immunoSEQ multiplex PCR was the method, and the copy in TCRdb shows in-frame clones only, minus some. Among 85,000 to 130,000 clones listed, approximately 90% were seen once. The CDR3 is 13 amino acids. V shed 5 bases and J shed 8 bases, with 15 bases lying between them. Per the germline V gene, CDR1 is SGHAT and CDR2 is FQNNGV. Study-level points and caveats: Mean expanded clone counts were higher in CD8+ than CD4+ T cells.

The gene calls are TRBV11-2 and TRBJ1-1; unclear D gene. This clonotype was obtained from an adult with an advanced solid tumor such as melanoma, head and neck, liver or kidney cancer. This material consisted of CD4+ or CD8+ T cells sorted from blood, taken in a trial of the OX40 agonist ivuxolimab. CDR3 protein: CASSPGTMGEAFF. As DNA, the CDR3 is TGTGCCAGCAGCCCGGGAACCATGGGAGAAGCTTTCTTT.